In its sample, the clone carrying this T cell receptor (beta chain) was seen many times. Amplification of TCR beta CDR3 regions used RNA as the template. The study used the HTBI primer set for a first-round RT-PCR of the TCR CDR3. One entry per CDR3 protein results from TCRdb running MiXCR on the multiplex PCR reads. The sample records fewer than 750,000 distinct CDR3 sequences, about half being singletons. These data come from a study of T cells in Graves' hyperthyroidism and ophthalmopathy. CDR1 is LGHNA, CDR2 YSLEER, per germline. V was pared by 1 base and J by 0 bases, with 10 bases between. This CDR3 is built from 15 residues.

The receptor was derived from a woman between 18 and 29 years old with Graves' hyperthyroidism. The chain couples TRBV4-3 to TRBJ2-7, with D unresolved. Input material: peripheral blood or thyroid tissue (not recorded which). CDR3 nucleotides: TGCGCCAGCAGCCAAGTTGTCAGAAGCTCCTACGAGCAGTACTTC. As protein: CASSQVVRSSYEQYF.